What follows are 28 T cell receptor beta chains derived from one specimen sequenced in a study of identical twins. TCRdb itself ran the 5' RACE reads through MiXCR, one entry per CDR3 protein. The sample has more than 1.5 million distinct CDR3 sequences, about 30% seen once; the top ten hold about 0.25%. Sequencing was carried out using cord blood. The source of these receptors is a newborn girl in good health.

The chain carries TRBV5-1 and TRBJ2-1; D not certain. This CDR3 region has 14 residues. Deletions cut 0 bases from V and 3 bases from J, with 7 bases between. CDR1 is SGHRS, CDR2 YFSETQ, per germline. The CDR3 loop reads CASSLGHIYNEQFF. The CDR3 bases are TGCGCCAGCAGCTTGGGGCACATCTACAATGAGCAGTTCTTC.

This clonotype was observed a handful of times. The chain carries TRBV3-1 and TRBJ2-3, with TRBD2 matching over 9 bases. Germline loops: CDR1 LGHDT, CDR2 YNNKEL (reference sequence). V trimming: 1 base; J trimming: 2 bases; junction bases outside the gene matches: 7. The CDR3 totals 17 residues. DNA for the CDR3: TGTGCCAGCAGCCAAGGGCCTAGCGGGACTCCCACAGATACGCAGTATTTT. It translates to CASSQGPSGTPTDTQYF.

This chain connects TRBV27 to TRBJ2-3, with D possibly being TRBD2 (6 bases). The CDR3 extends over 16 amino acids. Germline loops: CDR1 MNHEY, CDR2 SMNVEV (reference sequence). Trimming pared 1 base from V and 1 base from J, leaving 12 bases between. CDR3 amino acids: CASSLLRGDRTDTQYF. CDR3 bases: TGTGCCAGCAGTTTATTGCGGGGAGACCGCACAGATACGCAGTATTTT.

This clonotype was seen at least ten times. The gene calls are TRBV11-2 and TRBJ2-1; TRBD2 aligns across 12 bases. Looked up from germline, CDR1 is SGHAT and CDR2 is FQNNGV. Trimming removed 4 bases from V and 4 bases from J; junction bases left unmatched: 5. CDR3 length: 16 residues. CDR3 nucleotides: TGTGCCAGCAGCTCCGGACTAGCGGGGCCTTACAATGAGCAGTTCTTC. This translates into CASSSGLAGPYNEQFF.

This chain uses TRBV12-3 or TRBV12-4 with TRBJ1-1; D gene ambiguous. The CDR3 extends over 15 amino acids. V gave up 2 bases and J gave up 5 bases, with 15 bases separating them. CDR3 in amino acids: CASSLLSGSRTEAFF. CDR3 nucleotides: TGTGCCAGCAGTTTATTAAGCGGTAGCCGGACTGAAGCTTTCTTT.

J is TRBJ1-1 and V is TRBV29-1; D remains unclear. The V end was cut by 2 bases, the J end by 1 base, with 11 bases between. Germline V gene lookup returns CDR1 SQVTM and CDR2 ANQGSEA. This CDR3 has 14 residues. The CDR3 DNA sequence: TGCAGCGTTGAACCTCCCGGCGGGAACACTGAAGCTTTCTTT. Amino acids: CSVEPPGGNTEAFF. Full variable domain (rest looked up from reference TRBV29-1 and TRBJ1-1): SAVISQKPSRDICQRGTSLTIQCQVDSQVTMMFWYRQQPGQSLTLIATANQGSEATYESGFVIDKFPISRPNLTFSTLTVSNMSPEDSSIYLCSVEPPGGNTEAFFGQGTRLTVV.

This chain connects TRBV20-1 to TRBJ2-1; D call uncertain. Germline V CDR1 and CDR2: DFQATT, SNEGSKA (reference sequence). V dropped 2 bases and J dropped 4 bases, with 12 bases sitting between them. The CDR3 extends over 14 amino acids. The CDR3 protein is CSARIPTLYNEQFF. As DNA, the CDR3 is TGCAGTGCTAGAATCCCCACACTTTACAATGAGCAGTTCTTC.

With regard to this clonotype: Possible read error: a much larger clone is one base away. This chain joins TRBV20-1 and TRBJ1-2; unclear D gene. Germline V gene sequence: CDR1 DFQATT, CDR2 SNEGSKA (reference sequence). This CDR3 has 9 residues. The CDR3 protein is CGAKYGYTF. The DNA of the CDR3 is TGCGGTGCTAAATATGGCTACACCTTC.

V is TRBV4-1 and J is TRBJ2-3; D gene ambiguous. Trimming left V 5 bases short and J 6 bases short, with 15 bases between. CDR1 is MGHRA and CDR2 is YSYEKL in the germline V gene. This CDR3 is built from 14 residues. CDR3 in DNA: TGCGCCAGCAGCGATACTTACACCCCGGATACGCAGTATTTT. It translates to CASSDTYTPDTQYF.

The rearrangement uses TRBV13 and TRBJ2-1; D possibly corresponds to TRBD1 (6 bases). The ends were cut back, 0 bases at V and 1 base at J, with 13 bases in the middle. This CDR3 is built from 17 residues. Germline-derived CDR1 and CDR2 are PRHDT and FYEKMQ (reference sequence). CDR3 amino acids: CASSLGRLGQSYNEQFF. DNA of the CDR3: TGTGCCAGCAGCTTAGGCCGGTTGGGACAATCCTACAATGAGCAGTTCTTC.

This clonotype was counted once. The genes are TRBV9 and TRBJ2-7; 9 nucleotides align to TRBD2. Germline V gene lookup returns CDR1 SGDLS and CDR2 YYNGEE. V shed 0 bases and J 2 bases; nucleotides not matched to a gene: 6. The CDR3 covers 16 residues. The CDR3 nucleotides read TGTGCCAGCAGCGTAGGAGGTAGCGGGGGACCCTACGAGCAGTACTTC. Its protein is CASSVGGSGGPYEQYF. The variable domain in full, with the rest retrieved from reference TRBV9 and TRBJ2-7, is DSGVTQTPKHLITATGQRVTLRCSPRSGDLSVYWYQQSLDQGLQFLIQYYNGEERAKGNILERFSAQQFPDLHSELNLSSLELGDSALYFCASSVGGSGGPYEQYFGPGTRLTVT.

This clonotype turned up a few times. The chain combines TRBV10-3 with TRBJ2-7; unclear D gene. CDR1 and CDR2 from the germline V gene are ENHRY and SYGVKD. The CDR3 sequence is 11 residues long. With 5 bases removed from V and 3 bases from J, the gap between germline ends came to 5 bases. This chain's CDR3 is CAISTLYEQYF. The CDR3 bases are TGTGCCATCAGTACCCTCTACGAGCAGTACTTC.

This chain links TRBV15 with TRBJ2-2, with 7 bases fitting TRBD1. Germline V gives CDR1 LNHNV, CDR2 YYDKDF (reference sequence). V lost 1 base to trimming and J lost 0 bases; unmatched junction nucleotides: 2. The CDR3 length is 16 residues. The CDR3, as DNA: TGTGCCACCAGCAGAGGGGACAGTTCGAACACCGGGGAGCTGTTTTTT. Translating it yields CATSRGDSSNTGELFF.

This sequence joins TRBV6-6 and TRBJ2-1; TRBD2 agrees at 7 bases. Germline CDR1 MNHNY, CDR2 SVGAGI (reference sequence). This CDR3 contains 13 residues. With V trimmed by 4 bases and J by 8 bases, 5 bases remained unmatched. In DNA form, the CDR3 reads TGTGCCAGCAGTTTCCGGACTAGTGATGAGCAGTTCTTC. Amino acid sequence: CASSFRTSDEQFF.

On this clonotype: Mismatch with germline at one junction end may stem from a read error. The chain recombines TRBV18 with TRBJ2-1, with 7 positions matching TRBD2. The CDR3 is 15 residues long. Per germline, CDR1 KGHSH and CDR2 LQKENI. The CDR3: CASSPGREKDNEQFF. CDR3 DNA sequence: TGTGCAAGCTCACCAGGGCGGGAGAAAGACAATGAGCAGTTCTTC.

V is TRBV3-1 and J is TRBJ2-7; TRBD1 agrees at 9 bases. Looked up from germline, CDR1 is LGHDT and CDR2 is YNNKEL (reference sequence). The CDR3 length is 15 residues. With 2 bases clipped from V and 5 bases from J, the junction kept 7 bases outside the gene matches. The CDR3 reads CASSQSRGTGNEQYF. The DNA of the CDR3 is TGTGCCAGCAGCCAATCGCGTGGGACAGGGAACGAGCAGTACTTC.

A few counts support this clonotype. CDR3 amino acids: CSARDSGRHYGYTF. For the CDR3, the DNA is TGCAGTGCTAGAGATTCAGGGAGACACTATGGCTACACCTTC. This chain links TRBV20-1 with TRBJ1-2; maybe TRBD1 (5 bases). From germline, CDR1 is DFQATT and CDR2 SNEGSKA (reference sequence). This CDR3 spans 14 amino acids. V was cut by 0 bases and J by 3 bases, with 11 bases left in between.

This clonotype was recorded many times. The chain recombines TRBV15 with TRBJ2-3; D not resolved. Germline V gene data show CDR1 as LNHNV and CDR2 as YYDKDF (reference sequence). The CDR3 contains 15 residues. V lost 0 bases, J lost 2 bases, and 9 bases lay in between. The CDR3 loop reads CATSRDYADTDTQYF. The CDR3 nucleotides are TGTGCCACCAGCAGAGATTATGCCGACACAGATACGCAGTATTTT.

This clonotype has just a few counts. The J gene is TRBJ2-1, the V gene TRBV5-6, with 9 bases identical to TRBD2. The CDR3 loop spans 17 amino acids. Germline V gene lookup returns CDR1 SGHDT and CDR2 YYEEEE. J was trimmed by 6 bases and V by 2 bases; bases with no gene match: 12. CDR3 region: CASSFSPLAGPSNEQFF. The CDR3 coding sequence is TGTGCCAGCAGCTTTTCCCCCCTAGCGGGACCTAGCAATGAGCAGTTCTTC.

This clonotype has a handful of counts. The genes are TRBV6-6 and TRBJ2-7, with D unresolved. The CDR3 covers 15 residues. V lost 0 bases, J lost 7 bases, and 16 bases lay in between. Germline loops: CDR1 MNHNY, CDR2 SVGAGI (reference sequence). CDR3: CASSYSLGPHGEQYF. The CDR3 DNA is TGTGCCAGCAGTTACTCCTTAGGTCCCCATGGGGAGCAGTACTTC.

In its sample, this clonotype was seen many times. The V call is TRBV20-1, the J call TRBJ1-4; 7 nucleotides align to TRBD1. Unmatched junction bases numbered 14, after V lost 3 bases and J lost 13 bases. Germline CDR1 is DFQATT and CDR2 is SNEGSKA (reference sequence). This CDR3 is 14 amino acids long. The CDR3 bases are TGCAGTGCTAGCACGACAGGGCGAATGAGTCGACTGTTTTTT. Amino acid sequence: CSASTTGRMSRLFF.

The chain joins TRBV6-2 or TRBV6-3 to TRBJ2-5; D call uncertain. Germline values: CDR1 MNHEY, CDR2 SVGEGT. Trimming stripped 2 bases from V and 11 bases from J, with 12 bases between. The CDR3 covers 12 residues. The CDR3 is CASSYTINEQYF. The CDR3 coding sequence is TGTGCCAGCAGTTACACGATCAATGAGCAGTACTTC.

V is TRBV11-2 and J is TRBJ2-2; 7 bases match TRBD2. V shed 1 base and J 7 bases; nucleotides not matched to a gene: 6. The germline CDR1 and CDR2 sequences are SGHAT and FQNNGV. CDR3 length equals 15 residues. This CDR3 reads CASSLVFGRNGELFF. CDR3 nucleotides: TGTGCCAGCAGCTTAGTCTTCGGGAGGAACGGGGAGCTGTTTTTT.

The chain recombines TRBV4-1 with TRBJ2-2, with 9 bases fitting TRBD2. The CDR3 runs to 14 residues. Trimming took 3 bases from V and 6 from J; bases not matched to a gene: 2. The germline CDR1 and CDR2 sequences are MGHRA and YSYEKL. The CDR3 nucleotides read TGCGCCAGCAGCCATAGCGGGGGAGCCGGGGAGCTGTTTTTT. It is translated as CASSHSGGAGELFF.

The chain recombines TRBV28 with TRBJ2-1; possible D gene TRBD1, 6 bases. The assigned J gene may be wrong: the sequence end matches TRBJ2-7 better. The CDR3 is 14 residues long. Germline V gives CDR1 MDHEN, CDR2 SYDVKM. As DNA, the CDR3 is TGTGCCAGCAGCTCCGCCCTTACAGGGAGCGAGCAGTACTTC. It codes for CASSSALTGSEQYF.

This chain uses TRBV28 with TRBJ2-3; 9 nucleotides align to TRBD2. With 2 bases clipped from V and 5 bases from J, the junction kept 5 bases outside the gene matches. CDR1 is MDHEN and CDR2 is SYDVKM in the germline V gene. The CDR3 is 15 residues long. The CDR3 coding sequence is TGTGCCAGCAGTTTAGCGGGAGGGAGACAAGATACGCAGTATTTT. It is translated as CASSLAGGRQDTQYF.

This clonotype was seen a few times. The chain carries TRBV4-2 and TRBJ1-6; perhaps TRBD1 as D (6 bases). Trimming removed 4 bases from V and 7 bases from J, with 20 bases in between. This CDR3 contains 17 residues. Germline V gene sequence: CDR1 LGHNA, CDR2 YNFKEQ. This CDR3 is CASSRKKGGHVNSPLHF. As DNA, the CDR3 is TGTGCCAGCAGCCGAAAAAAGGGGGGACATGTAAATTCACCCCTCCACTTT.

The chain carries TRBV20-1 and TRBJ2-1; D possibly corresponds to TRBD2 (5 bases). Trimming stripped 6 bases from V and 0 bases from J, with 12 bases between. The CDR3 runs 14 residues. Germline CDR1 is DFQATT and CDR2 is SNEGSKA (reference sequence). The CDR3 protein is CSALDFSSYNEQFF. The CDR3 bases are TGCAGTGCGTTGGACTTTAGCTCCTACAATGAGCAGTTCTTC.